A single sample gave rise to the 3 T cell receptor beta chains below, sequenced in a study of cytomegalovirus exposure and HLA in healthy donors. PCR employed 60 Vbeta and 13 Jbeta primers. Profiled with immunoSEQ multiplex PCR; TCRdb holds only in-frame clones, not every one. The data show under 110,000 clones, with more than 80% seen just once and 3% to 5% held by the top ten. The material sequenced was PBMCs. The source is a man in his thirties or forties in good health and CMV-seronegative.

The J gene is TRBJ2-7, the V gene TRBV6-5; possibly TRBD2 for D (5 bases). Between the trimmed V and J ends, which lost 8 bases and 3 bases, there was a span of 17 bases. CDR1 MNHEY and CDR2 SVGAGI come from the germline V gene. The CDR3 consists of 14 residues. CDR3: CASGFGERHYEQYF. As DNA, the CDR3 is TGTGCCAGCGGGTTCGGAGAGCGGCACTACGAGCAGTACTTC.

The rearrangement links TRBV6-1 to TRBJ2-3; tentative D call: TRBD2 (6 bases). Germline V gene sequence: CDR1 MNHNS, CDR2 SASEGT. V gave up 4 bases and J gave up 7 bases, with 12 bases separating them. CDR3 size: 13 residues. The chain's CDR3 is CASSVRRENTQYF. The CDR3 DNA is TGTGCCAGCAGTGTCAGGAGGGAGAATACGCAGTATTTT.

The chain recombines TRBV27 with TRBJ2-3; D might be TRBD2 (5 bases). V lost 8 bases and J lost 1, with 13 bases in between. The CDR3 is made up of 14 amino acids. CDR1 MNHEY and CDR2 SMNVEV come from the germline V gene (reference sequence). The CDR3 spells CASALRRGTDTQYF. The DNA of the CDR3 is TGTGCCAGCGCACTCCGGCGGGGCACAGATACGCAGTATTTT.